The 7 T cell receptor beta chains below come from one sample, sequenced in a study of cytomegalovirus exposure and HLA in healthy donors. The PCR used 60 Vbeta and 13 Jbeta primers. TCRdb's table, derived via immunoSEQ multiplex PCR, lists solely in-frame clones and lacks some. In all, the sample yields 70,000 or so clones. Sample: PBMCs. These receptors came from a female donor in good health and CMV-seropositive.

This chain connects TRBV5-4 to TRBJ2-1; 8 bases map to TRBD2. The CDR3 covers 15 residues. Germline CDR1 SGHNT, CDR2 YYREEE (reference sequence). Trimming removed 4 bases from V and 6 bases from J; junction bases left unmatched: 9. The CDR3: CASSRGLGGLNEQFF. The CDR3 bases are TGTGCCAGCAGCCGGGGACTAGGGGGTCTCAATGAGCAGTTCTTC.

V is TRBV14 and J is TRBJ1-2; D call uncertain. V was clipped by 1 base and J by 3 bases, with 9 bases between them. The CDR3 runs to 14 residues. Per germline, CDR1 SGHDN and CDR2 FVKESK. The CDR3 coding sequence is TGTGCCAGCAGCCAAGTGCAGTACGACTATGGCTACACCTTC. Translated, it gives CASSQVQYDYGYTF. Full variable domain (outside the CDR3, taken from reference TRBV14 and TRBJ1-2): EAGVTQFPSHSVIEKGQTVTLRCDPISGHDNLYWYRRVMGKEIKFLLHFVKESKQDESGMPNNRFLAERTGGTYSTLKVQPAELEDSGVYFCASSQVQYDYGYTFGSGTRLTVV.

The chain recombines TRBV7-8 with TRBJ1-5; D is uncertain. This CDR3 contains 16 residues. Germline V gene sequence: CDR1 SGHVS, CDR2 FQNEAQ. The germline V and J ends were trimmed by 0 bases and 1 base, with 10 bases remaining between them. The CDR3 DNA sequence: TGTGCCAGCAGCTTAGCGGCGAGAGGCAGCAATCAGCCCCAGCATTTT. This gives the protein CASSLAARGSNQPQHF.

The chain is built from TRBV29-1 and TRBJ2-4, with D possibly TRBD1 on 5 matching bases. Germline V gene sequence: CDR1 SQVTM, CDR2 ANQGSEA. Between the trimmed V and J ends, which lost 6 bases and 0 bases, there was a span of 15 bases. CDR3 length: 15 residues. CDR3 amino acids: CSVSDSDLAKNIQYF. As DNA, the CDR3 is TGCAGCGTGTCCGACAGTGACTTAGCCAAAAACATTCAGTACTTC.

V is TRBV6-1 and J is TRBJ1-2, with 8 bases lining up with TRBD1. Germline trimming cut 1 base from V and 3 bases from J; bases unmatched to any gene: 4. Germline lookup yields CDR1 MNHNS and CDR2 SASEGT. The CDR3 consists of 15 residues. The CDR3 coding sequence is TGTGCCAGCAGTGAAGAGACAGGGGCGTACTATGGCTACACCTTC. Translating it yields CASSEETGAYYGYTF.

The gene calls are TRBV6-5 and TRBJ1-2; D not resolved. CDR3 length: 14 residues. Germline V gene lookup returns CDR1 MNHEY and CDR2 SVGAGI. V lost 2 bases, J lost 0 bases, and 7 bases lay in between. In nucleotides, the CDR3 is TGTGCCAGCAGTTACAGCGCAGCTAACTATGGCTACACCTTC. Protein product: CASSYSAANYGYTF.

This chain joins TRBV29-1 and TRBJ2-7; 12 bases map to TRBD2. The germline gives CDR1 SQVTM, CDR2 ANQGSEA. J was trimmed by 0 bases and V by 0 bases; bases with no gene match: 3. The CDR3 runs 16 residues. The CDR3 loop is CSVEERLAGVSYEQYF. The CDR3 DNA sequence: TGCAGCGTTGAAGAAAGACTAGCGGGGGTCTCCTACGAGCAGTACTTC.